What follows are 4 T cell receptor beta chains derived from one specimen sequenced in a study of T cells in Graves' hyperthyroidism and ophthalmopathy. RNA transcripts yielded amplified TCR beta CDR3 regions. The HTBI primer set served for first-round RT-PCR of the TCR CDR3. TCRdb re-called the multiplex PCR reads with MiXCR, one entry per CDR3 protein. The top ten clones hold around 20% of a sample with more than 350,000 distinct CDR3 sequences, more than 14% of them seen once. Source material: blood. These receptor sequences come from a woman in her 30s with Graves' ophthalmopathy.

This chain connects TRBV20-1 to TRBJ1-4; D is undetermined. Trimming cost V 6 bases and J 4 bases, with 9 bases left between them. Germline V gene sequence: CDR1 DFQATT, CDR2 SNEGSKA (reference sequence). The CDR3 sequence is 12 residues long. CDR3 amino acids: CSAGRYNEKLFF. The CDR3 nucleotides are TGCAGTGCGGGCAGATATAATGAAAAACTGTTTTTT.

This chain links TRBV7-8 with TRBJ2-1, with TRBD2 as a possible D gene (6 bases). Germline-derived CDR1 and CDR2 are SGHVS and FQNEAQ. Trimming took 5 bases from V and 10 from J, leaving 18 bases between them. The CDR3 extends over 14 amino acids. The CDR3 is CASSPLMGLGEQFF. For the CDR3, the DNA is TGTGCCAGCAGCCCCCTTATGGGACTTGGAGAGCAGTTCTTC.

This clonotype was picked up many times. The chain joins TRBV12-3 or TRBV12-4 to TRBJ2-3; 8 bases line up with TRBD1. The CDR3 is 15 amino acids. With V trimmed by 7 bases and J by 4 bases, 10 bases remained unmatched. The CDR3 spells CASTRGQGRSDTQYF. CDR3 nucleotides: TGTGCCAGCACCAGAGGACAGGGAAGGTCAGATACGCAGTATTTT.

This clonotype was found many times. J is TRBJ1-3 and V is TRBV6-2 or TRBV6-3; TRBD1 matches 7 bases. Germline CDR1 and CDR2: MNHEY and SVGEGT. This CDR3 has 16 amino acids. With V trimmed by 5 bases and J by 4 bases, 11 bases remained unmatched. CDR3 in amino acids: CASSIQGVRRGNTIYF. CDR3 in DNA: TGTGCCAGCAGTATCCAGGGGGTCCGGCGCGGAAACACCATATATTTT.